Presented here are 10 T cell receptor beta chains from one specimen sequenced in a study of blood T cell repertoires in COVID-19 (dated by TCRdb to the early 2020s). Receptor libraries were prepared by the immunoSEQ multiplex PCR assay. The table comes from immuneACCESS by way of TCRdb, which keeps in-frame sequences with V and J called. Part of the clones is missing from these tables; in studies checked, under half for an unresolved V gene and the rest for unknown reasons. The sample includes over 350,000 clones, with roughly 88% observed a single time. Together, the top ten hold 0.95% to 1% of the sample. The sequenced sample consisted of PBMCs or T cells enriched from blood (not recorded which). These receptor sequences come from a woman aged 25 to 39 with acute COVID-19.

The chain links TRBV9 to TRBJ2-1, with 7 bases fitting TRBD1. The V gene end was trimmed by 0 bases and the J gene end by 4 bases; junction bases not matched to a gene: 7. The germline V gene has CDR1 SGDLS and CDR2 YYNGEE. CDR3 size: 16 residues. The CDR3 coding sequence is TGTGCCAGCAGCGTAGGATCGGGGACAGCTTACAATGAGCAGTTCTTC. Amino acids: CASSVGSGTAYNEQFF.

This sequence joins TRBV7-2 and TRBJ1-1, with no clear D. Trimming took off 5 bases at V and 0 bases at J, with 13 bases between the two ends. The CDR3 contains 15 residues. Germline loops: CDR1 SGHTA, CDR2 FQGNSA. CDR3 loop: CASSPRPGMNTEAFF. CDR3 nucleotides: TGTGCCAGCAGCCCCCGCCCGGGAATGAACACTGAAGCTTTCTTT.

The chain has TRBV6-1 and TRBJ1-6; 7 bases agree with TRBD1. V trimming: 1 base; J trimming: 6 bases; junction bases outside the gene matches: 6. The CDR3 sequence is 16 residues long. Germline assignment: CDR1 MNHNS and CDR2 SASEGT. For the CDR3, the DNA is TGTGCCAGCAGTGAAGTAAAGGGGGCGAGTAATTCACCCCTCCACTTT. Encoded protein: CASSEVKGASNSPLHF.

The chain uses TRBV7-3 and TRBJ2-7; 10 bases line up with TRBD1. The V segment lost 1 base and the J segment 3 bases; nucleotides outside the gene matches: 9. CDR1 is SGHTA and CDR2 is FQGTGA in the germline V gene. The CDR3 has 17 residues. DNA of the CDR3: TGTGCCAGCAGCTTAAGAGCGAGCGGGACAGGGGTCTACGAGCAGTACTTC. This encodes CASSLRASGTGVYEQYF.

The genes are TRBV4-1 and TRBJ1-3; 7 bases match TRBD1. CDR1 is MGHRA, CDR2 YSYEKL, per germline. V shed 3 bases, J shed 0 bases, and the junction held 5 bases outside the gene matches. This CDR3 region has 16 residues. The chain's CDR3 is CASSHRDRDSGNTIYF. CDR3 nucleotide sequence: TGCGCCAGCAGCCACCGAGACAGGGACTCTGGAAACACCATATATTTT.

The rearrangement joins TRBV29-1 to TRBJ1-1; tentatively, D is TRBD1 (6 bases). Trimming removed 7 bases at V and 3 bases at J, with 12 bases between. Per germline, CDR1 SQVTM and CDR2 ANQGSEA. The CDR3 length is 12 residues. The CDR3 DNA sequence: TGCAGCGCCTTCAACAGGGACACTGAAGCTTTCTTT. This sequence encodes CSAFNRDTEAFF.

The J gene is TRBJ1-1, the V gene TRBV24-1; D unresolved. V was clipped by 5 bases and J by 4 bases, with 7 bases between them. Looked up from germline, CDR1 is KGHDR and CDR2 is SFDVKD. The CDR3 loop spans 12 amino acids. The CDR3: CATSGRGTEAFF. The CDR3, as DNA: TGTGCCACCAGTGGACGGGGCACTGAAGCTTTCTTT.

The rearrangement uses TRBV6-4 and TRBJ2-5; D might be TRBD1 (5 bases). The CDR3 totals 12 residues. Between the trimmed V and J ends, which lost 9 bases and 5 bases, there was a span of 13 bases. Germline CDR1 and CDR2: MRHNA and SNTAGT. In nucleotides, the CDR3 is TGTGCCAGGGGGCTAGTTCTTGAGACCCAGTACTTC. Protein: CARGLVLETQYF.

The chain is built from TRBV3-1 (or the pseudogene TRBV3-2) and TRBJ1-1; the match to TRBD1 covers 8 bases. Unmatched junction bases numbered 8, after V lost 4 bases and J lost 4 bases. In germline, CDR1 is LGHDT, CDR2 YNNKEL (reference sequence). This CDR3 has 15 residues. CDR3 sequence (DNA): TGTGCCAGCAGCCCCGGACAGGGTTGGAGCACTGAAGCTTTCTTT. Protein sequence: CASSPGQGWSTEAFF.

The rearrangement joins TRBV21-1 to TRBJ2-5; the table's D call TRBD2 went unverified against the DNA. TRBV21-1 is given as a pseudogene. The length of the CDR3 is 17 residues. The CDR3 coding sequence is TGTGCCAGCAGCAAAGCGCGGGGGGATGCCTACCAAGAGACCCAGTACTTC. It codes for CASSKARGDAYQETQYF.